Shown below are 16 T cell receptor beta chains from a single sample sequenced in a study of T cells in Graves' hyperthyroidism and ophthalmopathy. From RNA transcripts, TCR beta CDR3 regions were amplified. HTBI primers drove first-round RT-PCR of the TCR CDR3. TCRdb called the multiplex PCR reads again in MiXCR, with one record for every CDR3 protein. The data show some 370,000 distinct CDR3 sequences, about 15% seen once. Input material: blood. Receptors originate from a woman aged 25 to 39 with Graves' hyperthyroidism that later progressed to Graves' ophthalmopathy.

This clonotype was recorded at least ten times. J is TRBJ2-4 and V is TRBV3-1, with D possibly being TRBD2 (5 bases). Trimming shortened V by 1 base and J by 2 bases, and 12 bases separated the two germline ends. CDR1 and CDR2 from the germline V gene are LGHDT and YNNKEL (reference sequence). The CDR3 is made up of 16 amino acids. The CDR3 reads CASSQVGDSTKNIQYF. The CDR3, as DNA: TGTGCCAGCAGCCAAGTCGGGGATTCAACCAAAAACATTCAGTACTTC. The entire variable domain, with the rest obtained from reference TRBV3-1 and TRBJ2-4, is as follows: DTAVSQTPKYLVTQMGNDKSIKCEQNLGHDTMYWYKQDSKKFLKIMFSYNNKELIINETVPNRFSPKSPDKAHLNLHINSLELGDSAVYFCASSQVGDSTKNIQYFGAGTRLSVL.

This clonotype was observed once. The chain carries TRBV15 and TRBJ1-5, with D perhaps matching TRBD1 (6 bases). This CDR3 spans 16 amino acids. From germline, CDR1 is LNHNV and CDR2 YYDKDF (reference sequence). The germline V and J ends were trimmed by 4 bases and 3 bases, with 16 bases remaining between them. The DNA of the CDR3 is TGTGCCACCAGCAATACAGGGACAACCGCCAATCAGCCCCAGCATTTT. Translating gives CATSNTGTTANQPQHF.

This rearrangement joins TRBV20-1 to TRBJ2-7, with 8 positions matching TRBD1. Germline CDR1 DFQATT, CDR2 SNEGSKA (reference sequence). The junction had 14 bases not matched to a gene; V was cut back by 5 bases and J by 5 bases. The CDR3 totals 15 residues. For the CDR3, the DNA is TGCAGTGCTGTACTGGGGGGTCAGGGGGCAGACGAGCAGTACTTC. The encoded protein is CSAVLGGQGADEQYF.

A few counts support this clonotype. The chain combines TRBV7-9 with TRBJ2-1; TRBD2 might be the D (5 bases). The CDR3 length is 21 residues. Germline V gene lookup returns CDR1 SEHNR and CDR2 FQNEAQ (reference sequence). With 1 base removed from V and 2 bases from J, the gap between germline ends came to 27 bases. CDR3 bases: TGTGCCAGCAGCTTAGGGCTTTGTTTGGGAGCAGGAAGCGGAACCTACAATGAGCAGTTCTTC. Translating it yields CASSLGLCLGAGSGTYNEQFF.

With regard to this clonotype: A read error may explain this, as a much larger clone is one base away. The chain employs TRBV28 and TRBJ2-7, with a tentative D call TRBD1 (7 bases). The CDR3 is 13 amino acids. Germline V gene sequence: CDR1 MDHEN, CDR2 SYDVKM. CDR3 coding DNA: TGTGCCAGCGGTTTACCAGGGGGGAACGAGCAGTACTTC. It specifies CASGLPGGNEQYF. Full variable domain (outside the CDR3, taken from reference TRBV28 and TRBJ2-7): DVKVTQSSRYLVKRTGEKVFLECVQDMDHENMFWYRQDPGLGLRLIYFSYDVKMKEKGDIPEGYSVSREKKERFSLILESASTNQTSMYLCASGLPGGNEQYFGPGTRLTVT.

This clonotype was seen repeatedly, ten times or more. The gene calls are TRBV2 and TRBJ2-5; D perhaps matches TRBD2 (5 bases). Germline assignment: CDR1 SNHLY and CDR2 FYNNEI. This CDR3 is built from 12 residues. Trimming took off 4 bases at V and 5 bases at J, with 8 bases between the two ends. The CDR3 spells CASSAPGETQYF. DNA of the CDR3: TGTGCCAGCAGTGCGCCGGGGGAGACCCAGTACTTC.

J is TRBJ2-5 and V is TRBV28; D is uncertain. Trimming pared 2 bases from V and 1 base from J, leaving 8 bases between. Looked up from germline, CDR1 is MDHEN and CDR2 is SYDVKM. The CDR3 contains 14 residues. The CDR3 here is CASSLSRIQETQYF. Written as DNA, the CDR3 is TGTGCCAGCAGTTTAAGCCGGATCCAAGAGACCCAGTACTTC. The full variable domain, rest sourced from reference TRBV28 and TRBJ2-5, is DVKVTQSSRYLVKRTGEKVFLECVQDMDHENMFWYRQDPGLGLRLIYFSYDVKMKEKGDIPEGYSVSREKKERFSLILESASTNQTSMYLCASSLSRIQETQYFGPGTRLLVL.

In this sample, this clonotype turned up many times. V and J are TRBV28 and TRBJ1-1; perhaps TRBD1 as D (5 bases). The CDR3 consists of 17 residues. Trimming took 3 bases from V and 4 from J, leaving 21 bases between them. CDR1 MDHEN and CDR2 SYDVKM come from the germline V gene. In nucleotides, the CDR3 is TGTGCCAGCAGTTTGTGGGGCCTTTCCGGGGGGGTCACTGAAGCTTTCTTT. Encoded protein: CASSLWGLSGGVTEAFF.

Only a few counts were recorded for this clonotype. This chain connects TRBV7-2 to TRBJ1-1; D is ambiguous. The germline V gene has CDR1 SGHTA and CDR2 FQGNSA. The V gene lost 2 bases and the J gene lost 8 bases, with 9 bases spanning the gap. CDR3 length: 12 residues. The CDR3 loop is CASSLFVTEAFF. In DNA, the CDR3 is TGTGCCAGCAGCTTATTTGTAACAGAAGCTTTCTTT.

V gene TRBV2 combines with J gene TRBJ2-1, with no clear D. The V end was cut by 10 bases, the J end by 0 bases, with 13 bases between. There are 14 residues in the CDR3. Looked up from germline, CDR1 is SNHLY and CDR2 is FYNNEI. The CDR3 region is CATRARFSYNEQFF. The CDR3, as DNA: TGTGCCACCCGGGCTAGATTCTCCTACAATGAGCAGTTCTTC.

The V gene is TRBV12-3 or TRBV12-4, the J gene TRBJ2-1; TRBD2 matches at 11 bases. The V segment lost 5 bases and the J segment 8 bases; nucleotides outside the gene matches: 8. CDR3 length: 15 amino acids. DNA of the CDR3: TGTGCCAGCAGTCGGTATAGCGGGGGGGCCGATGAGCAGTTCTTC. It translates to CASSRYSGGADEQFF.

This chain joins TRBV5-1 and TRBJ1-1; D unresolved. The CDR3 sequence is 14 residues long. Trimming stripped 2 bases from V and 0 bases from J, with 8 bases between. The germline V gene encodes CDR1 SGHRS and CDR2 YFSETQ. This chain's CDR3 is CASSFDLLNTEAFF. The CDR3 DNA is TGCGCCAGCAGCTTCGATTTGCTGAACACTGAAGCTTTCTTT.

The chain carries TRBV3-1 and TRBJ2-7, with 12 bases matching TRBD2. The CDR3 has 17 residues. Germline values: CDR1 LGHDT, CDR2 YNNKEL (reference sequence). Losses at the gene ends were 1 base for V and 1 base for J; bases not matched to a gene: 5. The CDR3 coding sequence is TGTGCCAGCAGCCAAGCTAGCGGGAGGGCCGTTTCCTACGAGCAGTACTTC. This encodes CASSQASGRAVSYEQYF.

Ten or more counts support this clonotype. The chain links TRBV20-1 to TRBJ1-2, with TRBD1 matching over 7 bases. Germline CDR1 DFQATT, CDR2 SNEGSKA (reference sequence). The CDR3 sequence is 17 residues long. Losses at the gene ends were 6 bases for V and 1 base for J; bases not matched to a gene: 17. CDR3 sequence (DNA): TGCAGTGCCACTCACGAAACCGGGACAGAGAATAACTATGGCTACACCTTC. This gives the protein CSATHETGTENNYGYTF.

The genes are TRBV20-1 and TRBJ2-1, with 10 bases aligning to TRBD2. The CDR3 sequence is 17 residues long. Trimming took 5 bases from V and 1 from J; bases not matched to a gene: 11. The germline V gene encodes CDR1 DFQATT and CDR2 SNEGSKA (reference sequence). CDR3 sequence: CSAFWASGSGSYNEQFF. The CDR3 nucleotides are TGCAGTGCTTTCTGGGCTAGCGGGAGTGGTTCCTACAATGAGCAGTTCTTC.

This clonotype was observed at least ten times. The chain links TRBV2 to TRBJ2-1, with D tentatively TRBD2 (5 bases). The CDR3 extends over 14 amino acids. Trimming removed 0 bases from V and 7 bases from J, with 10 bases in between. CDR1 SNHLY and CDR2 FYNNEI come from the germline V gene. This chain's CDR3 is CASSEATGVNEQFF. CDR3 DNA sequence: TGTGCCAGCAGTGAAGCCACCGGGGTAAATGAGCAGTTCTTC.